Included here is one T cell receptor beta chain sequence, with context. Its antigen is currently unknown. This CDR3 contains 13 residues. CDR1 is MNHEY and CDR2 is SMNVEV in the germline V gene (reference sequence). V lost 8 bases and J 6 bases, leaving 16 bases between the germline ends. The sample belongs to a study of T-cell memory formation after mild COVID-19. Notes on the study in general: Certain responding clones were present in pre-infection memory, suggesting participation of cross-reactive memory.

Barcoded TCR alpha and TCR beta cDNA libraries with UMIs came from 5'RACE using constant-segment primers. Each CDR3 protein gets one entry after TCRdb re-called the 5' RACE reads with MiXCR. This sample yields tens of thousands of distinct CDR3 sequences, of which more than 20% are seen a single time; roughly 39% belongs to the top ten. The sequence was obtained from a man aged 18 to 30 who had mild COVID-19 (a few samples of this study predate the infection). Cell type and time point are not known. The gene calls are TRBV27 and TRBJ1-1; D is undetermined. Material: PBMCs or a T cell subset sorted from them (not recorded which). This chain's CDR3 is CASALIRRAEAFF. The CDR3 bases are TGTGCCAGCGCTCTGATAAGACGGGCTGAAGCTTTCTTT.